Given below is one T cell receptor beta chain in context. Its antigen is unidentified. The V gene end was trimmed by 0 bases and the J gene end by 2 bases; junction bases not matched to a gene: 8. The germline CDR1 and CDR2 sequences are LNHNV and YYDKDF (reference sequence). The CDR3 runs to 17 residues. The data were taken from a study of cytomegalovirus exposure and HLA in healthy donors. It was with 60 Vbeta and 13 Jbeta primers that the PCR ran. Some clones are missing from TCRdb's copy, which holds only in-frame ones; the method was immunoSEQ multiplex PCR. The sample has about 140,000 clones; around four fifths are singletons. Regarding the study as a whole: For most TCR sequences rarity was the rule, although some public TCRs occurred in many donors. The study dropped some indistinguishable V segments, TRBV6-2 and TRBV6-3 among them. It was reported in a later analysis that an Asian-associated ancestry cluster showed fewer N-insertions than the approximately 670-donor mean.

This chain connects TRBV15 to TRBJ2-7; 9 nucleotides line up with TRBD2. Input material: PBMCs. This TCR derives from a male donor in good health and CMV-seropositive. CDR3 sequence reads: CATSRDRLGGGAYEQYF. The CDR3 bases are TGTGCCACCAGCAGAGATCGATTGGGCGGGGGGGCCTACGAGCAGTACTTC.